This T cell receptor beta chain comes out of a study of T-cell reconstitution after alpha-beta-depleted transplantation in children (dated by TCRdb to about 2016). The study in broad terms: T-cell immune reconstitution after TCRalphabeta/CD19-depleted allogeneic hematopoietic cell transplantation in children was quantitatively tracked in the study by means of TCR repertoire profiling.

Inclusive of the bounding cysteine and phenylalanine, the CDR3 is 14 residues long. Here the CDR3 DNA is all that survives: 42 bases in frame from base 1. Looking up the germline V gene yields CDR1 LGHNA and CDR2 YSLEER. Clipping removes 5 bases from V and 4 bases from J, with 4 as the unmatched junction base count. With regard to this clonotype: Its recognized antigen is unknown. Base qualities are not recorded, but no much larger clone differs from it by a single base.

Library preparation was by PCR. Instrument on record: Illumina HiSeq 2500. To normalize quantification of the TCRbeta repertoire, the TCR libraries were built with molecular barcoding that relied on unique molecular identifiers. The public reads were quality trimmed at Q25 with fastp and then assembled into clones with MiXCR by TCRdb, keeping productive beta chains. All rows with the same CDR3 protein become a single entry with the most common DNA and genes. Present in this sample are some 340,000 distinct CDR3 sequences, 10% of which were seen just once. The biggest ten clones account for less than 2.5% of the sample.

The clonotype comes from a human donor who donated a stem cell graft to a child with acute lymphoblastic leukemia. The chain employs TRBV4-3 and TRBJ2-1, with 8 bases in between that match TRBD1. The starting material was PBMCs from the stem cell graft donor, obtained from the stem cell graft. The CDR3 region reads CASSKGDRYNEQFF. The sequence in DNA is TGCGCCAGCAGCAAAGGGGACAGGTACAATGAGCAGTTCTTC.